This TCR beta chain is drawn from a study of blood T cell repertoires in COVID-19. Per the germline V gene, CDR1 is SGHVS and CDR2 is FQNEAQ. Trimming took off 6 bases at V and 4 bases at J, with 18 bases between the two ends. This CDR3 comprises 15 residues. Methods used by the authors: Estimates of nucleated cell counts were drawn from the amplification of reference gene primers. Assay: immunoSEQ multiplex PCR; the TCRdb copy retains only in-frame clones and omits some. V, J and clone size were drawn from that table, and D and trimming were deduced from the DNA. The sample comprises about 44,000 clones, about nine tenths of which are singletons, and around 20% rests with the top ten.

The sequence was obtained from a woman of 80 years or more in a cohort sampled during active or convalescent COVID-19. The chain combines TRBV7-8 with TRBJ2-5; weak D call: TRBD2 (5 bases). The sequenced sample was peripheral blood. CDR3 nucleotides: TGTGCCAGCAGGTTCTTCAGGACTGGCTTAGAGACCCAGTACTTC. Translated, it gives CASRFFRTGLETQYF.